The subject of this entry is one T cell receptor (beta chain). In the authors' workflow: It was from reference gene primer amplification that nucleated cell counts were estimated. TCRdb keeps only in-frame clones here, not all; method: immunoSEQ multiplex PCR. Clonal size and the V and J genes are those of that table, whereas D and trimming came from the DNA. The table shows fewer than 350,000 clones, with 75% to 95% occurring only once. J gave up 5 bases and V 9 bases, and 9 bases lay outside the gene matches. Per germline, CDR1 SNHLY and CDR2 FYNNEI. The CDR3 contains 14 residues. This record comes from a study of blood T cell repertoires in COVID-19. Study as a whole: The United States, Italy and Spain supplied acute and convalescent COVID-19 samples. T cells, B-cell-depleted T cells, or PBMCs provided the cDNA or gDNA that served as material.

This receptor was obtained from a woman aged 25 to 39 with COVID-19, enrolled during active disease. The source material was peripheral blood. This chain connects TRBV2 to TRBJ1-5; 8 bases fit TRBD1. The DNA of the CDR3 is TGTGCCAGTCAACTACAGGGGGTTGATCAGCCCCAGCATTTT. Its protein product is CASQLQGVDQPQHF.